The clone carrying this T cell receptor beta chain has at least ten counts. The sample is drawn from a study of glioma-infiltrating T cells. Germline V gene lookup returns CDR1 KGHSH and CDR2 LQKENI. V was trimmed by 0 bases and J by 1 base, leaving 12 bases between them. There are 16 residues in the CDR3. TCR alpha and beta CDR3 regions were amplified from RNA using iRepertoire nested multiplex PCR. MiXCR, applied by TCRdb to the multiplex PCR reads, yields one record per CDR3 protein. Of roughly 200,000 distinct CDR3 sequences listed, 25% to 35% are singletons. The material sequenced was glioma tissue, nonneoplastic brain tissue, or PBMCs (not recorded which). This sequence joins TRBV18 and TRBJ1-1; D not certain. The TCR originated in a human donor with low-grade glioma or glioblastoma, undergoing nonglioma brain surgery, or in good health (not recorded which). The DNA for the CDR3 is TGTGCCAGCTCACCACCTTCGGCGGGCCCGAACACTGAAGCTTTCTTT. Translating gives CASSPPSAGPNTEAFF.